This TCR beta chain was captured in a study of technical replicates of blood from a handful of donors. Produced via immunoSEQ multiplex PCR; TCRdb's table is partial and in-frame only. Of around 80,000 clones in the sample, around nine tenths were seen once. This clone was seen only once. Germline-derived CDR1 and CDR2 are MGHDK and SYGVNS. Between the trimmed V and J ends, which lost 4 bases and 7 bases, there was a span of 10 bases. The CDR3 has 13 residues. The genes are TRBV25-1 and TRBJ2-2, with a possible D match to TRBD2 (5 bases). Sequences were obtained from T cells isolated from PBMCs. This receptor was identified in a human donor in good health. The CDR3 DNA reads TGTGCCAGCAGTGGAGGGAGTGGCGGGGAGCTGTTTTTT. This translates into CASSGGSGGELFF.